This T cell receptor beta chain was captured by sequencing in a study of cytomegalovirus exposure and HLA in healthy donors. Use of 60 Vbeta and 13 Jbeta primers characterized the PCR. Profiling relied on immunoSEQ multiplex PCR, and the TCRdb table lists in-frame clones only, not all of them. The table lists about 89,000 clones, approximately 71% of them singletons. The CDR3 consists of 14 residues. V was clipped by 1 base and J by 4 bases, with 11 bases between them. The germline CDR1 and CDR2 sequences are SGHVS and FNYEAQ. Regarding this clone: Its antigen is still unknown.

Whole-study results and caveats: Later analysis associated a missense DCLRE1C variant with TCR beta V- and J-gene trimming. Near-uniform donor sequencing depth was presumed by presence/absence analyses.

Material: PBMCs. This sequence was found in a young man in good health and CMV-seronegative. The chain recombines TRBV7-6 with TRBJ2-7; tentatively, D is TRBD2 (6 bases). The CDR3 reads CASSLGGVWYEQYF. The CDR3 DNA sequence: TGTGCCAGCAGCTTAGGGGGGGTTTGGTACGAGCAGTACTTC.